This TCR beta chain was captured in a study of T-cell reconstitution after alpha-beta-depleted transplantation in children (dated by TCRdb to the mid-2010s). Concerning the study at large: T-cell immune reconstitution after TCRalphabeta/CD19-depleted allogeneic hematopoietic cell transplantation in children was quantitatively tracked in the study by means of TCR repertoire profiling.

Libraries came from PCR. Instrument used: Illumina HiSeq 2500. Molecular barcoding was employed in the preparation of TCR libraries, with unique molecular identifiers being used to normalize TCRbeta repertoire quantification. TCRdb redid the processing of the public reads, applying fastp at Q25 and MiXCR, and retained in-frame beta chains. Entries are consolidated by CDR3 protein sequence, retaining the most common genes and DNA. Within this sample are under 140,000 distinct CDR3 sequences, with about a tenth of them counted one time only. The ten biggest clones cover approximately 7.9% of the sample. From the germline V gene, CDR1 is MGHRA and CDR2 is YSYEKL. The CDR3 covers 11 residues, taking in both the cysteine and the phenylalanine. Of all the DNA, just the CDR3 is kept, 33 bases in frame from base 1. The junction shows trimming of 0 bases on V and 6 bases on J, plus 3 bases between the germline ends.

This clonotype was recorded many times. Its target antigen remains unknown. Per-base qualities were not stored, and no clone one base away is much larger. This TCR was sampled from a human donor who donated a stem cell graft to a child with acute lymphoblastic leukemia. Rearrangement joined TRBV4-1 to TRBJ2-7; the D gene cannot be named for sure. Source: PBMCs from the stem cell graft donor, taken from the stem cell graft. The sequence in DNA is TGCGCCAGCAGCCAAGATCGCGAGCAGTACTTC. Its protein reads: CASSQDREQYF.